Presented here are 5 T cell receptor beta chains from one specimen sequenced in a study of blood T cell repertoires in COVID-19. Libraries were prepared by immunoSEQ multiplex PCR; TCRdb keeps only in-frame clonotypes and omits some of them. The sample yields some 68,000 clones, roughly 88% seen once. Material: peripheral blood. These TCRs come from a man aged 50-59 years with COVID-19, enrolled during active disease.

The rearrangement uses TRBV7-8 and TRBJ2-5; D is unclear. Germline CDR1 is SGHVS and CDR2 is FQNEAQ. Trimming removed 3 bases at V and 1 base at J, with 12 bases between. The CDR3 length is 15 residues. DNA for the CDR3: TGTGCCAGCAGCTTCGCCTATCGTCTCCAAGAGACCCAGTACTTC. It specifies CASSFAYRLQETQYF. Combining the CDR3 with reference TRBV7-8 and TRBJ2-5 gives the whole variable domain GAGVSQSPRYKVAKRGQDVALRCDPISGHVSLFWYQQALGQGPEFLTYFQNEAQLDKSGLPSDRFFAERPEGSVSTLKIQRTQQEDSAVYLCASSFAYRLQETQYFGPGTRLLVL.

This clone was recorded a few times. The genes are TRBV2 and TRBJ1-2, with TRBD1 matching 7 bases. The CDR3 sequence is 14 residues long. Trimming at V came to 7 bases and at J to 4 bases, leaving 9 bases not matched to a gene. Germline V gives CDR1 SNHLY, CDR2 FYNNEI. CDR3 in amino acids: CASTPWDSSYGYTF. The DNA for the CDR3 is TGTGCCAGCACCCCTTGGGACAGTTCCTATGGCTACACCTTC. Variable domain in full (rest from reference TRBV2 and TRBJ1-2): EPEVTQTPSHQVTQMGQEVILRCVPISNHLYFYWYRQILGQKVEFLVSFYNNEISEKSEIFDDQFSVERPDGSNFTLKIRSTKLEDSAMYFCASTPWDSSYGYTFGSGTRLTVV.

The rearrangement uses TRBV7-9 and TRBJ2-7, with D possibly being TRBD1 (6 bases). V dropped 5 bases and J dropped 4 bases, with 9 bases sitting between them. This CDR3 is 12 amino acids long. Per the germline V gene, CDR1 is SEHNR and CDR2 is FQNEAQ (reference sequence). CDR3 sequence (DNA): TGTGCCAGCAGCGCACAGGGATACGAGCAGTACTTC. Protein sequence: CASSAQGYEQYF.

The chain is built from TRBV3-1 (or the pseudogene TRBV3-2) and TRBJ2-7, with 14 bases matching TRBD2. The CDR3 consists of 16 residues. Germline lookup yields CDR1 LGHDT and CDR2 YNNKEL (reference sequence). J gave up 3 bases and V 3 bases, and 4 bases lay outside the gene matches. The CDR3 nucleotides read TGTGCCAGCAGCCAGGGACTAGCGGGAGCCGGCTACGAGCAGTACTTC. Its translation: CASSQGLAGAGYEQYF.

The chain employs TRBV5-1 and TRBJ2-1; TRBD2 is a possible D gene (6 bases). The CDR3 covers 17 residues. Trimming pared 0 bases from V and 6 bases from J, leaving 19 bases between. Germline V gives CDR1 SGHRS, CDR2 YFSETQ. CDR3 sequence: CASSLGVNGRRSNEQFF. In DNA, the CDR3 is TGCGCCAGCAGCTTGGGGGTTAACGGGAGACGGTCCAATGAGCAGTTCTTC.